This T cell receptor beta chain was captured by sequencing in a study of T cell responses to AZD1222 COVID-19 vaccine. Study background: Investigators merged groups given second doses at roughly 4 or roughly 12 weeks.

Libraries were prepared by immunoSEQ multiplex PCR; TCRdb keeps only in-frame clonotypes and omits some of them. The table shows 150,000 or so clones, with about 90% occurring only once. Details on this clone: Its target is unknown.

Study-level points and caveats: The sample set comprised mostly white British donors with more females, and clonal diversity was possibly underestimated. Only after the peak T cell response were repertoires sampled.

The source material was peripheral blood, sampled on day 0 of AZD1222 vaccination. The clonotype originates from an adult in good health.

CDR3 nucleotides: TGTGCCAGCAGTTTAAGGGACACGGCAATAAGAAACACTGAAGCTTTCTTT. It yields the protein CASSLRDTAIRNTEAFF. This sequence joins TRBV28 and TRBJ1-1, with D possibly matching TRBD1 (6 bases). CDR1 is MDHEN, CDR2 SYDVKM, per germline. CDR3 length: 17 amino acids. The ends were cut back, 2 bases at V and 2 bases at J, with 18 bases in the middle.